These 2 T cell receptor beta chains share one sample of origin, sequenced in a study of blood T cell repertoires in COVID-19. Clones were sequenced by immunoSEQ multiplex PCR, and TCRdb holds only the in-frame ones, with some missing. The repertoire consists of approximately 170,000 clones, with about four fifths occurring once and the leading ten covering about 3.5%. Input material: PBMCs or T cells enriched from blood (not recorded which). All receptors derive from a woman in her 50s in a cohort exposed to, infected with or recovered from COVID-19 (not recorded which).

The CDR3 protein is CASTPPGWVDNEQFF. In DNA form, the CDR3 reads TGTGCCAGCACCCCCCCCGGGTGGGTTGACAATGAGCAGTTCTTC. The chain uses TRBV28 and TRBJ2-1; unclear D gene. CDR1 and CDR2 (germline): MDHEN, SYDVKM. This CDR3 spans 15 amino acids. Trimming removed 7 bases at V and 5 bases at J, with 18 bases between.

This clone was detected once. The V call is TRBV4-3, the J call TRBJ2-3; D is uncertain. CDR1 and CDR2 from the germline V gene are LGHNA and YSLEER. The V end was cut by 1 base, the J end by 2 bases, with 4 bases between. This CDR3 has 13 amino acids. The CDR3 DNA follows: TGCGCCAGCAGCCAAGGAGCCACAGATACGCAGTATTTT. It yields the protein CASSQGATDTQYF.